These T cell receptor beta chains were read from a single sample in a study of identical twins. Via MiXCR, TCRdb re-called the 5' RACE reads, giving one row per CDR3 protein. This table has 1.5 million to 2 million distinct CDR3 sequences, about 32% appearing once. Sequenced: cord blood. The receptors here all came from a newborn girl in good health. Each CDR3 is given with its conserved first and last residue. The D gene is left open where the match is weak. Expanded clones are given a class, and other clones once, few, many or no size at all.

j_call: TRBJ1-2
clone_size: -
v_call: TRBV6-1
d_call: -
cdr3_nt: TGTGCCAGCAGTGAACATGGGTTTAACTATGGCCACACCTTC
cdr3_aa: CASSEHGFNYGHTF

j_call: TRBJ1-2
clone_size: -
v_call: TRBV6-4
d_call: TRBD1
cdr3_nt: TGTGCCGGCAGTGACTCGCAGGGGGCGTGGGGCTACACCTTC
cdr3_aa: CAGSDSQGAWGYTF

j_call: TRBJ1-2
clone_size: -
v_call: TRBV28
d_call: -
cdr3_nt: TGTGCCAGCGGTCAGCTGAACTTTTTTTATGGCTACACCTTC
cdr3_aa: CASGQLNFFYGYTF

j_call: TRBJ2-1
clone_size: few
v_call: TRBV28
d_call: TRBD2
cdr3_nt: TGTGCCAGCACCCTTCCCCAGCGGGGCCTCCCCTACAATGAGCAGTTCTTC
cdr3_aa: CASTLPQRGLPYNEQFF

j_call: TRBJ2-7
clone_size: -
v_call: TRBV5-1
d_call: -
cdr3_nt: TGCGCCAGCAGCCTAGCCCTTAGCGGAAACTCCTACAATGAGCAGTACTTC
cdr3_aa: CASSLALSGNSYNEQYF

j_call: TRBJ1-1
clone_size: -
v_call: TRBV7-6
d_call: -
cdr3_nt: TGTGCCAGCAGCCCTCGGGAGGGAATTCACACTGAAGCTTTCTTT
cdr3_aa: CASSPREGIHTEAFF

j_call: TRBJ1-4
clone_size: few
v_call: TRBV7-9
d_call: -
cdr3_nt: TGTGCCAGCAGCCTGGACCTAGGGAATGAAAAACTGTTTTTT
cdr3_aa: CASSLDLGNEKLFF

j_call: TRBJ2-7
clone_size: -
v_call: TRBV6-2/TRBV6-3
d_call: -
cdr3_nt: TGTGCCAGCAGTTACCCACTCATCATGACCGGGAAACCCCCCTACGAGCAGTACTTC
cdr3_aa: CASSYPLIMTGKPPYEQYF

j_call: TRBJ2-7
clone_size: -
v_call: TRBV20-1
d_call: TRBD1
cdr3_nt: TGCAGTGCAATCGACAGGGGCGGGCACTACGAGCAGTACTTC
cdr3_aa: CSAIDRGGHYEQYF

j_call: TRBJ2-7
clone_size: few
v_call: TRBV10-1
d_call: TRBD1
cdr3_nt: TGCGCCAGCACAGGGACAGTCTACGAGCAGTACTTC
cdr3_aa: CASTGTVYEQYF

j_call: TRBJ2-5
clone_size: -
v_call: TRBV5-6
d_call: -
cdr3_nt: TGTGCCAGCAGCTTTTTTGTTAGCGGAGAAGAGACCCAGTACTTC
cdr3_aa: CASSFFVSGEETQYF

j_call: TRBJ2-7
clone_size: -
v_call: TRBV10-1
d_call: TRBD2
cdr3_nt: TGCGCCAGCAGTGAGTCGAAGGCTAGCGGGAGGTACGAGCAGTACTTC
cdr3_aa: CASSESKASGRYEQYF

j_call: TRBJ2-1
clone_size: few
v_call: TRBV11-2
d_call: TRBD2
cdr3_nt: TGTGCCAGCAGCTTAGGTGGGACTAGCGCCAATGAGCAGTTCTTC
cdr3_aa: CASSLGGTSANEQFF

j_call: TRBJ1-2
clone_size: -
v_call: TRBV7-2
d_call: -
cdr3_nt: TGTGCCTGCAGCTTAGCGCCCTATGGCTACACCTTC
cdr3_aa: CACSLAPYGYTF

j_call: TRBJ1-2
clone_size: many
v_call: TRBV13
d_call: TRBD1
cdr3_nt: TGTGCCAGCAGCTTAGGGACAGGGCTATCGAGTGGCTACACCTTC
cdr3_aa: CASSLGTGLSSGYTF

j_call: TRBJ1-2
clone_size: few
v_call: TRBV27
d_call: TRBD1
cdr3_nt: TGTGCCAGCAGTTGGACAGGGGGCTACTATGGCTACACCTTC
cdr3_aa: CASSWTGGYYGYTF

j_call: TRBJ1-6
clone_size: -
v_call: TRBV7-9
d_call: -
cdr3_nt: TGTGCCAGCAGCTTAGAAGCGGACAGAGGTTCACCCCTCCACTTT
cdr3_aa: CASSLEADRGSPLHF

j_call: TRBJ2-1
clone_size: -
v_call: TRBV11-1
d_call: -
cdr3_nt: TGTGCCAGCAGCTTTCCGGACCCAAAGCAGTTCTTC
cdr3_aa: CASSFPDPKQFF

j_call: TRBJ1-5
clone_size: few
v_call: TRBV20-1
d_call: TRBD1
cdr3_nt: TGCAGTGCTAGACGGGACAGGGCGCATCAGCCCCAGCATTTT
cdr3_aa: CSARRDRAHQPQHF

j_call: TRBJ2-5
clone_size: few
v_call: TRBV20-1
d_call: TRBD2
cdr3_nt: TGCAGTGCCCCCGGGACTAGCGGGAGCGTTCACCAAGAGACCCAGTACTTC
cdr3_aa: CSAPGTSGSVHQETQYF

j_call: TRBJ2-3
clone_size: -
v_call: TRBV20-1
d_call: TRBD2
cdr3_nt: TGCAGTGCTTTAAAGCGGGAGGGCCCAGATACGCAGTATTTT
cdr3_aa: CSALKREGPDTQYF

j_call: TRBJ2-7
clone_size: few
v_call: TRBV28
d_call: TRBD2
cdr3_nt: TGTGCCAGCAGTTTGAGTGGTTGGGCGGGAGGGTCCAGCTCCTACGAGCAGTACTTC
cdr3_aa: CASSLSGWAGGSSSYEQYF